The rows below give T cell receptor beta chains drawn from one sample of a study of persistence of HIV-infected CD4 T cells. Sequenced by immunoSEQ multiplex PCR; TCRdb stores in-frame clones only, minus some. The sample includes tens of thousands of clones, roughly 70% of them seen just once. No antigen is known for these receptors. This sample comprised CD4+ T cells sorted from PBMCs after roughly 19-hour stimulation, obtained from a patient who received antiretroviral therapy. The receptor set was obtained from an adult man with HIV who was CMV-seropositive. Each CDR3 is given with its conserved first and last residue. The order of the fields is V gene, D gene, J gene, clone size, CDR3 DNA, CDR3 protein. A D gene is named only where the DNA matches it firmly. Where a row states a size, it is once, few, many or the class of an expanded clone; other rows omit it.

V: TRBV3-1/TRBV3-2; D: .; J: TRBJ2-3; size: .; DNA: TGTGCCAGCAGCCGTTACCGGGATCCCACCAACACAGATACGCAGTATTTT; CDR3: CASSRYRDPTNTDTQYF
V: TRBV9; D: TRBD1; J: TRBJ2-2; size: .; DNA: TGTGCCAGCAGCCGACAGGGGGCGGGCGGGGAGCTGTTTTTT; CDR3: CASSRQGAGGELFF
V: TRBV28; D: .; J: TRBJ2-1; size: .; DNA: TGTGCCAGCAGTTTCCTTGACAATGAGCAGTTCTTC; CDR3: CASSFLDNEQFF
V: TRBV15; D: .; J: TRBJ2-7; size: .; DNA: TGTGCCACCAGCAAAGGTCAGGGTGGCGAGCAGTACTTC; CDR3: CATSKGQGGEQYF
V: TRBV29-1; D: .; J: TRBJ1-1; size: few; DNA: TGCAGCGTCCATCGGGGAAAAAAAACTGAAGCTTTCTTT; CDR3: CSVHRGKKTEAFF
V: TRBV7-2; D: .; J: TRBJ2-7; size: .; DNA: TGTGCCAGCAGCCCCAGTCAGGGGAACGACGAGCAGTACTTC; CDR3: CASSPSQGNDEQYF
V: TRBV5-6; D: TRBD1; J: TRBJ1-2; size: .; DNA: TGTGCCAGCAGCTTGGGGGACAGAGCAGGCTACACCTTC; CDR3: CASSLGDRAGYTF
V: TRBV6-5; D: .; J: TRBJ1-6; size: .; DNA: TGTGCCAGCAGTTCCTCCCAGGGAGTAGGAACACCCCTCCACTTT; CDR3: CASSSSQGVGTPLHF
V: TRBV27; D: TRBD2; J: TRBJ2-1; size: .; DNA: TGTGCCAGCAGTACCCTATCTAGCGGGGGGGCCTACAATGAGCAGTTCTTC; CDR3: CASSTLSSGGAYNEQFF
V: TRBV14; D: TRBD1; J: TRBJ1-1; size: .; DNA: TGTGCCAGCAGACCCACACAGGGGGCGGGTACTGAAGCTTTCTTT; CDR3: CASRPTQGAGTEAFF
V: TRBV19; D: .; J: TRBJ1-5; size: few; DNA: TGTGCCAGTAGTATAGGGACCATGAGTAATCAGCCCCAGCATTTT; CDR3: CASSIGTMSNQPQHF
V: TRBV3-1/TRBV3-2; D: TRBD2; J: TRBJ2-7; size: .; DNA: TGTGCCAGCAGGACTACGGGACTAGGGAATAGTTTCTCCGAGCAGTACTTC; CDR3: CASRTTGLGNSFSEQYF
V: TRBV3-1/TRBV3-2; D: .; J: TRBJ2-1; size: few; DNA: TGTGCCAGCAGCCAAGATCTCGGGAATGAGCAGTTCTTC; CDR3: CASSQDLGNEQFF
V: TRBV3-1/TRBV3-2; D: .; J: TRBJ2-2; size: .; DNA: TGTGCCAGCAGCCAAAGTGGGGGCGCGAACACCGGGGAGCTGTTTTTT; CDR3: CASSQSGGANTGELFF
V: TRBV6-5; D: .; J: TRBJ1-4; size: few; DNA: TGTGCCAGCAGGGAGGACGGATCTAATGAAAAACTGTTTTTT; CDR3: CASREDGSNEKLFF
V: TRBV3-1/TRBV3-2; D: .; J: TRBJ1-6; size: .; DNA: TGTGCCAGCAGCCAACCGGACGCCCATTCACCCCTCCACTTT; CDR3: CASSQPDAHSPLHF
V: TRBV2; D: .; J: TRBJ1-5; size: .; DNA: TGTGCCAGCGAGGAGGGAAATGGGAGCAATCAGCCCCAGCATTTT; CDR3: CASEEGNGSNQPQHF
V: TRBV28; D: .; J: TRBJ2-7; size: .; DNA: TGTGCCAGCAGTCCTCCACGGCGGCCCCCCGAGCAGTACTTC; CDR3: CASSPPRRPPEQYF
V: TRBV28; D: TRBD1; J: TRBJ1-3; size: .; DNA: TGTGCCAGCAAGAGACAGGGGGCGAAATACACCATATATTTT; CDR3: CASKRQGAKYTIYF
V: TRBV7-2; D: .; J: TRBJ2-2; size: .; DNA: TGTGCCAGCAGCTATGCAGGCTTCGGGGAGCTGTTTTTT; CDR3: CASSYAGFGELFF
V: TRBV19; D: .; J: TRBJ2-5; size: .; DNA: TGTGCCAGTAGTATAGGGGGGACTCAGCGGCAAGAGACCCAGTACTTC; CDR3: CASSIGGTQRQETQYF
V: TRBV2; D: .; J: TRBJ1-2; size: once; DNA: TGTGCCAGCAGGGCGGGGGGGTATGGCTACACCTTC; CDR3: CASRAGGYGYTF
V: TRBV5-8; D: .; J: TRBJ2-3; size: .; DNA: TGTGCCAGCAGCTTCCAGTGGGGGACTAGCACAGATACGCAGTATTTT; CDR3: CASSFQWGTSTDTQYF
V: TRBV5-1; D: .; J: TRBJ1-2; size: few; DNA: TGCGCCAGCAGCGCGGACAGCCTCTATGGCTACACCTTC; CDR3: CASSADSLYGYTF
V: TRBV10-1; D: .; J: TRBJ1-1; size: .; DNA: TGCGCCAGCAGTCCCGGGACTGTGAACACTGAAGCTTTCTTT; CDR3: CASSPGTVNTEAFF
V: TRBV19; D: .; J: TRBJ1-3; size: medium-sized; DNA: TGTGCCAGTACCATCCAGGGAGGATTAGGAAACACCATATATTTT; CDR3: CASTIQGGLGNTIYF
V: TRBV19; D: TRBD1; J: TRBJ2-2; size: .; DNA: TGTGCCAGTACACCGACAGGGGCGAACACCGGGGAGCTGTTTTTT; CDR3: CASTPTGANTGELFF
V: TRBV19; D: TRBD1; J: TRBJ1-6; size: .; DNA: TGTGCCAGTAGTAATCCCGGGACAGGGCGACCACCCCTCCACTTT; CDR3: CASSNPGTGRPPLHF
V: TRBV7-3; D: .; J: TRBJ1-1; size: .; DNA: TGTGCCAGCAGTCCCGGGCCCGAGGCTGAAGCTTTCTTT; CDR3: CASSPGPEAEAFF
V: TRBV6-5; D: TRBD2; J: TRBJ2-7; size: .; DNA: TGTGCCAGCATGAGGGAGGGAAGCGGCTACGAGCAGTACTTC; CDR3: CASMREGSGYEQYF
V: TRBV6-5; D: .; J: TRBJ1-1; size: .; DNA: TGTGCCAGCAGTACCGGACGGCTGAACACTGAAGCTTTCTTT; CDR3: CASSTGRLNTEAFF
V: TRBV7-2; D: TRBD1; J: TRBJ1-1; size: .; DNA: TGTGCCAGCAGCCTATGGACAGGAGCAAACACTGAAGCTTTCTTT; CDR3: CASSLWTGANTEAFF
V: TRBV29-1; D: .; J: TRBJ1-1; size: .; DNA: TGCAGCGTTGGGAACACTGAAGCTTTCTTT; CDR3: CSVGNTEAFF
V: TRBV5-4; D: .; J: TRBJ1-4; size: .; DNA: TGTGCCAGCAGCTTGAAGGGGGCAACTAATGAAAAACTGTTTTTT; CDR3: CASSLKGATNEKLFF
V: TRBV4-1; D: TRBD1; J: TRBJ2-2; size: .; DNA: TGCGCCAGCAGTCTTCACAGGGGGCAAGAAGCCGGGGAGCTGTTTTTT; CDR3: CASSLHRGQEAGELFF
V: TRBV14; D: TRBD1; J: TRBJ2-2; size: .; DNA: TGTGCCAGCAGCCAACAACAGGGGTACGGGGAGCTGTTTTTT; CDR3: CASSQQQGYGELFF
V: TRBV5-4; D: .; J: TRBJ1-2; size: .; DNA: TGTGCCAGCAGCTTGGAAGGGTTGAATGGCTACACCTTC; CDR3: CASSLEGLNGYTF
V: TRBV2; D: .; J: TRBJ2-1; size: .; DNA: TGTGCCAGCAGTGTCGAGGGGAGCTCCTACAATGAGCAGTTCTTC; CDR3: CASSVEGSSYNEQFF
V: TRBV7-2; D: TRBD2; J: TRBJ2-3; size: .; DNA: TGTGCCAGCAGACGGACTAGCGGAACTACAGATACGCAGTATTTT; CDR3: CASRRTSGTTDTQYF
V: TRBV6-1; D: TRBD1; J: TRBJ1-6; size: .; DNA: TGTGCCAGCAGTGAAAGGGGGGACAGAAATTCACCCCTCCACTTT; CDR3: CASSERGDRNSPLHF
V: TRBV18; D: .; J: TRBJ1-6; size: .; DNA: TGTGCCAGCTCGCGGGAGACCGGGGGCTATAATTCACCCCTCCACTTT; CDR3: CASSRETGGYNSPLHF
V: TRBV7-2; D: .; J: TRBJ2-7; size: .; DNA: TGTGCCAGCAGCACCCGCCGGGATTCAAAAGAGCAGTACTTC; CDR3: CASSTRRDSKEQYF